This TCR beta chain was identified during a study of identical twins. This clonotype came up a few times. V was pared by 1 base and J by 5 bases, with 12 bases of the junction left unmatched. The CDR3 covers 17 residues. CDR1 and CDR2 (germline): SGHRS, YFSETQ. TCRdb reprocessed the 5' RACE reads with MiXCR, giving one entry per CDR3 protein. Of around 340,000 distinct CDR3 sequences listed, 9% to 10% are singletons. This chain joins TRBV5-1 and TRBJ2-1, with 7 nucleotides matching TRBD1. This receptor was taken from a woman between 45 and 60 years old in good health. The sequenced sample was naive T cells sorted from blood. The CDR3 nucleotides are TGCGCCAGCAGCTTGAGCGTATCCGGGACAGTTAACAATGAGCAGTTCTTC. This sequence encodes CASSLSVSGTVNNEQFF.